Listed below are T cell receptor beta chains from one sample, sequenced in a study of response to subunit inactivated influenza vaccine. A single record per CDR3 protein comes from TCRdb applying MiXCR to the RT-PCR reads. The table has more than 500,000 distinct CDR3 sequences, around 11% seen once; the top ten hold more than 9.5%. These same data were also listed under a study on T cells expressing NK-cell markers.

The sample consisted of PBMCs from blood, taken on the day of vaccination. The receptors were sampled from a man between 50 and 59 years old who received an inactivated influenza vaccine. Each CDR3 is given with its conserved first and last residue. D genes are given only for firm matches. Some rows mark clone size as missing; the rest say once, few, many or name a class of expanded clone.

j_call: TRBJ1-1
clone_size: few
v_call: TRBV6-1
d_call: -
cdr3_aa: CASSPIQDPEAFF
cdr3_nt: TGTGCCAGCAGCCCGATTCAGGACCCTGAAGCTTTCTTT

j_call: TRBJ2-7
clone_size: -
v_call: TRBV20-1
d_call: TRBD2
cdr3_aa: CSARVGLARGEQYF
cdr3_nt: TGCAGTGCTAGAGTGGGACTAGCGCGAGGCGAGCAGTACTTC

j_call: TRBJ2-1
clone_size: many
v_call: TRBV7-8
d_call: TRBD2
cdr3_aa: CASSPSGGASNEQFF
cdr3_nt: TGTGCCAGCAGCCCTAGCGGGGGGGCCAGTAATGAGCAGTTCTTC

j_call: TRBJ1-4
clone_size: -
v_call: TRBV5-5
d_call: -
cdr3_aa: CASSLLVTEKLFF
cdr3_nt: TGTGCCAGCAGCTTGTTGGTGACGGAAAAACTGTTTTTT

j_call: TRBJ2-2
clone_size: -
v_call: TRBV25-1
d_call: -
cdr3_aa: CASRGSSTGELFF
cdr3_nt: TGTGCCAGCAGGGGATCCAGCACCGGGGAGCTGTTTTTT

j_call: TRBJ2-1
clone_size: -
v_call: TRBV5-1
d_call: -
cdr3_aa: CASSAGSTYNEQFF
cdr3_nt: TGCGCCAGCAGCGCCGGGAGTACCTACAATGAGCAGTTCTTC

j_call: TRBJ2-2
clone_size: few
v_call: TRBV28
d_call: -
cdr3_aa: CASSLGGGGTGELFF
cdr3_nt: TGTGCCAGCAGTTTAGGGGGCGGAGGCACCGGGGAGCTGTTTTTT

j_call: TRBJ2-3
clone_size: few
v_call: TRBV29-1
d_call: TRBD2
cdr3_aa: CSVGSSGRSYTQYF
cdr3_nt: TGCAGCGTTGGGAGTAGCGGGAGGTCGTATACGCAGTATTTT

j_call: TRBJ1-2
clone_size: -
v_call: TRBV12-3/TRBV12-4
d_call: -
cdr3_aa: CASSLTRDPQDGYTF
cdr3_nt: TGTGCCAGCAGTCTGACTCGGGACCCTCAGGATGGCTACACCTTC

j_call: TRBJ2-7
clone_size: -
v_call: TRBV18
d_call: -
cdr3_aa: CASSGAGSYEQYF
cdr3_nt: TGTGCCAGCTCAGGGGCAGGGTCCTACGAGCAGTACTTC

j_call: TRBJ2-3
clone_size: -
v_call: TRBV7-2
d_call: TRBD2
cdr3_aa: CASSLVGGGATDTQYF
cdr3_nt: TGTGCCAGCAGCTTAGTCGGCGGGGGGGCGACAGATACGCAGTATTTT

j_call: TRBJ2-6
clone_size: -
v_call: TRBV6-1
d_call: -
cdr3_aa: CASRGAGAGANVLTF
cdr3_nt: TGTGCCAGCAGGGGCGCAGGGGCTGGGGCCAACGTCCTGACTTTC

j_call: TRBJ2-3
clone_size: -
v_call: TRBV5-1
d_call: TRBD1
cdr3_aa: CASTDDRGTDTQYF
cdr3_nt: TGCGCCAGCACGGATGACAGGGGCACAGATACGCAGTATTTT

j_call: TRBJ1-6
clone_size: -
v_call: TRBV27
d_call: -
cdr3_aa: CASNGRGGGSPLHF
cdr3_nt: TGTGCCAGCAACGGCAGGGGAGGTGGTTCACCCCTCCACTTT

j_call: TRBJ2-5
clone_size: -
v_call: TRBV10-3
d_call: TRBD1
cdr3_aa: CALRQGVGETQYF
cdr3_nt: TGTGCCCTCCGACAGGGGGTAGGAGAGACCCAGTACTTC

j_call: TRBJ1-1
clone_size: -
v_call: TRBV30
d_call: -
cdr3_aa: CASDRENTEAFF
cdr3_nt: TGTGCCTCGGACAGAGAAAACACTGAAGCTTTCTTT

j_call: TRBJ2-7
clone_size: -
v_call: TRBV4-1
d_call: TRBD2
cdr3_aa: CASAQTSGAPPISYEQYF
cdr3_nt: TGCGCCAGCGCACAGACTAGCGGAGCTCCCCCGATCTCCTACGAGCAGTACTTC

j_call: TRBJ1-1
clone_size: few
v_call: TRBV11-1
d_call: -
cdr3_aa: CASSLATRSTGTLNTEAFF
cdr3_nt: TGTGCCAGCAGCTTAGCGACAAGGTCCACTGGGACATTGAACACTGAAGCTTTCTTT

j_call: TRBJ2-1
clone_size: few
v_call: TRBV15
d_call: -
cdr3_aa: CATSRAGISASSYNEQFF
cdr3_nt: TGTGCCACCAGCAGAGCCGGGATTAGCGCCAGCTCCTACAATGAGCAGTTCTTC

j_call: TRBJ2-7
clone_size: few
v_call: TRBV12-3/TRBV12-4
d_call: TRBD2
cdr3_aa: CASSHPSASGNEQYF
cdr3_nt: TGTGCCAGCAGCCACCCGTCCGCTAGCGGAAACGAGCAGTACTTC

j_call: TRBJ2-1
clone_size: -
v_call: TRBV28
d_call: TRBD2
cdr3_aa: CASSLLASGRLRQEQSF
cdr3_nt: TGTGCCAGCAGTTTATTGGCTAGCGGGAGGCTTCGGCAAGAGCAGTCCTTC

j_call: TRBJ2-7
clone_size: many
v_call: TRBV3-1
d_call: -
cdr3_aa: CASSQLLGDEQYF
cdr3_nt: TGTGCCAGCAGCCAGCTTTTAGGGGACGAGCAGTACTTC

j_call: TRBJ2-3
clone_size: -
v_call: TRBV7-8
d_call: TRBD1
cdr3_aa: CASSFYRGRIADTQYF
cdr3_nt: TGTGCCAGCAGCTTCTACAGGGGGCGCATTGCAGATACGCAGTATTTT

j_call: TRBJ1-2
clone_size: -
v_call: TRBV6-5
d_call: -
cdr3_aa: CASSYGGGDYGYTF
cdr3_nt: TGTGCCAGCAGTTACGGCGGAGGGGACTATGGCTACACCTTC

j_call: TRBJ1-1
clone_size: few
v_call: TRBV9
d_call: TRBD1
cdr3_aa: CASSPTGKNTEAFF
cdr3_nt: TGTGCCAGCAGCCCGACAGGGAAAAACACTGAAGCTTTCTTT

j_call: TRBJ2-4
clone_size: many
v_call: TRBV12-3/TRBV12-4
d_call: TRBD1
cdr3_aa: CASRRTGGYQNIQYF
cdr3_nt: TGTGCCAGCAGAAGGACAGGGGGCTATCAAAACATTCAGTACTTC